The 8 T cell receptor beta chains presented below share a single source sample, sequenced in a study of shared clonotypes between healthy human individuals. Assay: immunoSEQ multiplex PCR; the TCRdb copy retains only in-frame clones and omits some. The profile shows around 690,000 clones, 90% of them singletons. Source material: memory CD8+ T cells from PBMCs. The subset: CD45RO+ cells pooled with CCR7-negative TemRA cells. The receptors were sampled from a man aged 18 to 29 in good health. Some clones in this sample may be carry-over from other donors' samples.

The V call is TRBV27, the J call TRBJ2-3; TRBD1 matches 7 bases. V lost 4 bases to trimming and J lost 3 bases; unmatched junction nucleotides: 7. This CDR3 is 15 amino acids long. Germline-derived CDR1 and CDR2 are MNHEY and SMNVEV (reference sequence). The chain's CDR3 is CASSYTGVRTDTQYF. DNA of the CDR3: TGTGCCAGCAGTTATACAGGGGTGAGGACAGATACGCAGTATTTT.

In nucleotides, the CDR3 is TGTGCCAGCAGTGGAACCGACCGTACCACTGAAGCTTTCTTT. Protein product: CASSGTDRTTEAFF. The V gene is TRBV25-1, the J gene TRBJ1-1; D not resolved. Germline V gene lookup returns CDR1 MGHDK and CDR2 SYGVNS. The CDR3 has 14 residues. Trimming pared 4 bases from V and 4 bases from J, leaving 13 bases between.

The V and J genes are TRBV6-5 and TRBJ2-1; 11 bases agree with TRBD2. CDR3 size: 15 residues. Germline assignment: CDR1 MNHEY and CDR2 SVGAGI. The V and J ends lost 0 bases and 5 bases, in that order; junction bases with no gene match: 0. The chain's CDR3 is CASSYSTSGNNEQFF. CDR3 nucleotides: TGTGCCAGCAGTTACTCGACTAGCGGGAACAATGAGCAGTTCTTC.

The chain combines TRBV28 with TRBJ2-6, with D perhaps TRBD1 or TRBD2 (5 bases each). The V gene lost 8 bases and the J gene lost 2 bases, with 19 bases spanning the gap. CDR3 length: 17 residues. Germline V gene sequence: CDR1 MDHEN, CDR2 SYDVKM. The CDR3 reads CASFSGPPLTGANVLTF. Here the CDR3 DNA reads TGTGCCAGCTTTTCGGGGCCCCCCTTGACTGGGGCCAACGTCCTGACTTTC.

V gene TRBV5-8 combines with J gene TRBJ2-1; 11 bases agree with TRBD2. CDR3 length equals 16 residues. Germline-derived CDR1 and CDR2 are SGHTS and YDEGEE. The junction had 11 bases not matched to a gene; V was cut back by 4 bases and J by 8 bases. CDR3 amino acids: CASSPRWLAGGHEQFF. The CDR3 DNA reads TGTGCCAGCAGCCCCCGGTGGCTAGCGGGAGGCCATGAGCAGTTCTTC.

This clone was picked up a small number of times. The chain carries TRBV14 and TRBJ1-1; 9 nucleotides align to TRBD1. The CDR3 runs 14 residues. Looked up from germline, CDR1 is SGHDN and CDR2 is FVKESK. J gave up 8 bases and V 0 bases, and 4 bases lay outside the gene matches. Written as DNA, the CDR3 is TGTGCCAGCAGCCAAGATGGAGGACAGGGGGAAGCTTTCTTT. This encodes CASSQDGGQGEAFF.

This clone showed up just once. The chain joins TRBV6-1 to TRBJ1-1; TRBD1 is a possible D gene (6 bases). V was trimmed by 4 bases and J by 4 bases, leaving 19 bases between them. This CDR3 is 16 amino acids long. Per germline, CDR1 MNHNS and CDR2 SASEGT. This CDR3 reads CASSAGGEGESTEAFF. CDR3 DNA: TGTGCCAGCAGTGCGGGGGGAGAGGGGGAATCCACTGAAGCTTTCTTT.

The rearrangement links TRBV28 to TRBJ2-1; 11 bases are shared with TRBD1. Germline lookup yields CDR1 MDHEN and CDR2 SYDVKM. J lost 5 bases, V lost 7 bases, and 4 bases had no gene match. The CDR3 consists of 14 residues. CDR3 loop: CASKRTGGNNEQFF. Written as DNA, the CDR3 is TGTGCCAGCAAAAGGACAGGGGGCAACAATGAGCAGTTCTTC.